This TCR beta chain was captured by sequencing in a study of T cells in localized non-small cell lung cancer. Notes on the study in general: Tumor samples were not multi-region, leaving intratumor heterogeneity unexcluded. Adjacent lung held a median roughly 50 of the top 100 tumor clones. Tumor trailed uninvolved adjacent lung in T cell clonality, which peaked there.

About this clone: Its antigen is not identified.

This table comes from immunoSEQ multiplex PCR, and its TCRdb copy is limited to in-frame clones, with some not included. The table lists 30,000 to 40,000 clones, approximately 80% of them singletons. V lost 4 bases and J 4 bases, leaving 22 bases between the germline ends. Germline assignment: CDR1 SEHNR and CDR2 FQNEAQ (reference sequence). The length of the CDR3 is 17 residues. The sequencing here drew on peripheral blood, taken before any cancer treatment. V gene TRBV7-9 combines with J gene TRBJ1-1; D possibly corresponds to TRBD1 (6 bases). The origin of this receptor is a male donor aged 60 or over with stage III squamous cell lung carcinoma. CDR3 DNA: TGTGCCAGCAGCTCACCTATAGGGGGTGGCAGGCGCACTGAAGCTTTCTTT. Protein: CASSSPIGGGRRTEAFF. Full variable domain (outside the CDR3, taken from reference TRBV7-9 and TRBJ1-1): DTGVSQNPRHKITKRGQNVTFRCDPISEHNRLYWYRQTLGQGPEFLTYFQNEAQLEKSRLLSDRFSAERPKGSFSTLEIQRTEQGDSAMYLCASSSPIGGGRRTEAFFGQGTRLTVV.